The clone carrying this T cell receptor (beta chain) was seen ten or more times. Its specificity is unknown. This specimen comes from a study of post-analysis software for immune sequencing data. Unique molecular identifiers were built into the TCR beta cDNA libraries. The source material, 1 to 10 million T cells, gave rise to about 460,000 cDNA molecules. TCRdb re-called the PCR reads through MiXCR, storing one row per CDR3 protein. The data contain some 240,000 distinct CDR3 sequences, approximately 34% of them seen just once; the ten biggest clones take up around 5.2%. The CDR3 loop spans 13 amino acids. Germline-derived CDR1 and CDR2 are SQVTM and ANQGSEA. Trimming removed 4 bases from V and 7 bases from J; junction bases left unmatched: 5. Overall study findings and caveats: Patients with multiple sclerosis recorded significantly lower normalized Chao1 diversity than controls, the study found. Batch-mates among the samples co-clustered strongly by F measure. The study found TRBV5-6, TRBV5-1 and TRBV20-1 among five TRBV segments more frequent in patients than controls.

The specimen was blood. The clonotype was recovered from a girl aged 5-17 years with multiple sclerosis. The gene calls are TRBV29-1 and TRBJ2-2, with TRBD1 matching 8 bases. The CDR3 region has the DNA TGCAGCGTTGCGGACAGGGCCAACGGGGAGCTGTTTTTT. Its translation: CSVADRANGELFF.